Here is one T cell receptor beta chain with its context. The sample is drawn from a study of post-analysis software for immune sequencing data. Prepared libraries of TCR beta cDNA carried unique molecular identifiers. Via MiXCR, TCRdb re-called the PCR reads, giving one row per CDR3 protein. Here the sample spans about 540,000 distinct CDR3 sequences, around 34% being singletons. This TCR came from a girl aged 2-17 years with multiple sclerosis. Sequencing input: blood.

The CDR3 DNA is TGTGCCAGCAGTTTTGACGTCGATGTCGTGAGCGAGCAGTACTTC. Amino acid sequence: CASSFDVDVVSEQYF. The chain recombines TRBV12-3 or TRBV12-4 with TRBJ2-7; D not certain. The CDR3 consists of 15 residues. The ends were cut back, 3 bases at V and 6 bases at J, with 18 bases in the middle.